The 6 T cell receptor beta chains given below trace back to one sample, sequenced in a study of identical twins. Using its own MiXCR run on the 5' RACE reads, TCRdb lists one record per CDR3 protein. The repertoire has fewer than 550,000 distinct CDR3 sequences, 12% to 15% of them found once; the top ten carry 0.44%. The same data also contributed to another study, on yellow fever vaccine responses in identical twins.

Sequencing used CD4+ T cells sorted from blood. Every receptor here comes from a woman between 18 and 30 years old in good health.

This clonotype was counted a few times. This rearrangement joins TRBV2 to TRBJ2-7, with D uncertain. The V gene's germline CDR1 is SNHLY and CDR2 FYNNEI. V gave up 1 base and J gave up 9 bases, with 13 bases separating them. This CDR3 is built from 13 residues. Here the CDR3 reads CASSEVKMKLQYF. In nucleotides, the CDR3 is TGTGCCAGCAGTGAAGTGAAGATGAAGTTGCAGTACTTC.

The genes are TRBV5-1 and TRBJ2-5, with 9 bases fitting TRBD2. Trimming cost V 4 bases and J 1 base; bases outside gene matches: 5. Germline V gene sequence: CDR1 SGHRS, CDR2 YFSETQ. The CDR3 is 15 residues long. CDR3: CASSTLTSGQETQYF. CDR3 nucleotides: TGCGCCAGCAGCACCCTGACTAGCGGCCAAGAGACCCAGTACTTC. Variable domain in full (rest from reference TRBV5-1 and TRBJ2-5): KAGVTQTPRYLIKTRGQQVTLSCSPISGHRSVSWYQQTPGQGLQFLFEYFSETQRNKGNFPGRFSGRQFSNSRSEMNVSTLELGDSALYLCASSTLTSGQETQYFGPGTRLLVL.

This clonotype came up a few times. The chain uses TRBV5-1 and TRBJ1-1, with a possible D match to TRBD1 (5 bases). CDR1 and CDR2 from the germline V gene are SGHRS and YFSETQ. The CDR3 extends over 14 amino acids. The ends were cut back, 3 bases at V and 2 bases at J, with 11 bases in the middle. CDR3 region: CASSSGDSNTEAFF. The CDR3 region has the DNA TGCGCCAGCAGCTCTGGGGACTCTAACACTGAAGCTTTCTTT.

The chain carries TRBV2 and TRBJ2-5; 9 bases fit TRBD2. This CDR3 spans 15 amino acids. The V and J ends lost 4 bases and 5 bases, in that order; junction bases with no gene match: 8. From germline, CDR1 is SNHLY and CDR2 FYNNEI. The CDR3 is CASSGAGGRKETQYF. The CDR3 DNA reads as TGTGCCAGCAGTGGAGCGGGGGGCCGGAAGGAGACCCAGTACTTC. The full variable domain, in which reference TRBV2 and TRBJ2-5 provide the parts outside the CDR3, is EPEVTQTPSHQVTQMGQEVILRCVPISNHLYFYWYRQILGQKVEFLVSFYNNEISEKSEIFDDQFSVERPDGSNFTLKIRSTKLEDSAMYFCASSGAGGRKETQYFGPGTRLLVL.

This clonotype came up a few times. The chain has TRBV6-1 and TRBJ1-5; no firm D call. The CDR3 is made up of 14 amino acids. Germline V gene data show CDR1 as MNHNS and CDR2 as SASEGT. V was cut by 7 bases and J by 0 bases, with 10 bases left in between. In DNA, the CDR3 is TGTGCCAGCAAAAAGGCGCTTAGCAATCAGCCCCAGCATTTT. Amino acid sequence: CASKKALSNQPQHF.

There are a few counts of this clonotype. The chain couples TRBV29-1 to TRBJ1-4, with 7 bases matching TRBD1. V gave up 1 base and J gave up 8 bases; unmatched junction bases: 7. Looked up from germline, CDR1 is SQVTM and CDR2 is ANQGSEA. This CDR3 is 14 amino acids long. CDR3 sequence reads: CSVEVFAGGEKLFF. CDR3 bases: TGCAGCGTTGAAGTCTTTGCAGGGGGAGAAAAACTGTTTTTT. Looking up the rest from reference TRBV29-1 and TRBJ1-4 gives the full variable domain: SAVISQKPSRDICQRGTSLTIQCQVDSQVTMMFWYRQQPGQSLTLIATANQGSEATYESGFVIDKFPISRPNLTFSTLTVSNMSPEDSSIYLCSVEVFAGGEKLFFGSGTQLSVL.